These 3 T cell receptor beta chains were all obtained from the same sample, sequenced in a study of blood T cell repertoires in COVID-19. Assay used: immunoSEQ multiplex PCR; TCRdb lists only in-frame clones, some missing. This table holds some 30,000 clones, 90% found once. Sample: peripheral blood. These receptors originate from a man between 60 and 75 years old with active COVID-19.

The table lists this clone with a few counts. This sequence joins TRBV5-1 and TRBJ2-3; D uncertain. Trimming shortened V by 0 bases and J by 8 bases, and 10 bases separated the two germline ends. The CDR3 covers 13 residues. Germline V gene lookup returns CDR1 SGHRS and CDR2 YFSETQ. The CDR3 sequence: CASSLDFFGTQYF. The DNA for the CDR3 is TGCGCCAGCAGCTTGGACTTCTTTGGTACGCAGTATTTT. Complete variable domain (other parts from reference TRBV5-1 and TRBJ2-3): KAGVTQTPRYLIKTRGQQVTLSCSPISGHRSVSWYQQTPGQGLQFLFEYFSETQRNKGNFPGRFSGRQFSNSRSEMNVSTLELGDSALYLCASSLDFFGTQYFGPGTRLTVL.

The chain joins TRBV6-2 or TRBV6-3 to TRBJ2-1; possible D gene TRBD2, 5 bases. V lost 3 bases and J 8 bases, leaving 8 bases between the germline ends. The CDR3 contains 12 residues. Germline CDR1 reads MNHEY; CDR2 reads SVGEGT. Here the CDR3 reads CASSYGRDEQFF. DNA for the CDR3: TGTGCCAGCAGTTATGGGCGGGATGAGCAGTTCTTC.

CDR3 nucleotide sequence: TGTGCCAGCAGTTCCCAGGGCTTCTATGGCTACACCTTC. Translation: CASSSQGFYGYTF. This chain uses TRBV12-3 or TRBV12-4 with TRBJ1-2; possibly TRBD1 for D (5 bases). The CDR3 length is 13 residues. The ends were cut back, 4 bases at V and 4 bases at J, with 10 bases in the middle.